The rows below give T cell receptor beta chains drawn from one sample of a study of CD8+ T cells in alopecia areata. The protocol was immunoSEQ multiplex PCR, while the TCRdb copy is restricted to in-frame clones and leaves out a portion. Of approximately 200,000 clones listed, 40% to 55% are singletons. The specimen was CD4+ T cells sorted from blood, collected around week 37, from a patient treated with tofacitinib. The receptors shown here come from a human donor with alopecia areata. Each CDR3 is given with its conserved first and last residue. A D gene is named only where the DNA matches it firmly. Clone size is given for some rows only: seen once, a few or many times, or a class if the clone is expanded.

j_call d_call clone_size v_call cdr3_nt cdr3_aa
TRBJ2-7 . . TRBV11-2 TGTGCCAGCAGCTTAATGGGAGCCTACGAGCAGTACTTC CASSLMGAYEQYF
TRBJ2-1 . . TRBV25-1 TGTGCCAGCAGTGACCCGTGGGGTGAGCAGTTCTTC CASSDPWGEQFF
TRBJ2-6 TRBD1 . TRBV2 TGTGCCAGCAGTCCAGGACAGGGGGGCTCTGGGGCCAACGTCCTGACTTTC CASSPGQGGSGANVLTF
TRBJ2-7 . . TRBV5-1 TGCGCCAGCAGCTTGGGAAACAGAGACTACGAGCAGTACTTC CASSLGNRDYEQYF
TRBJ2-1 . . TRBV2 TGTGCCAGCAGTGAACGTAGCGGTACCTACAATGAGCAGTTCTTC CASSERSGTYNEQFF
TRBJ1-1 . . TRBV10-3 TGTGCCATCAGTGATGCCTCTTCTGAAGCTTTCTTT CAISDASSEAFF
TRBJ2-5 . . TRBV5-1 TGCGCCAGCAGCTTCGGCGGGACCGCCCAAGAGACCCAGTACTTC CASSFGGTAQETQYF
TRBJ1-4 . few TRBV5-1 TGCGCCAGCAGCACTCGTGGGGACACCTATGAACTGTTTTTT CASSTRGDTYELFF
TRBJ2-1 . few TRBV2 TGTGCCAGCAGTGAAATCCGGTCCGGTGAGCAGTTCTTC CASSEIRSGEQFF
TRBJ1-2 . few TRBV4-2 TGTGCCAGCAGCCAAGGGGAAGCTAACTATGGCTACACCTTC CASSQGEANYGYTF
TRBJ2-7 . few TRBV28 TGTGCCAGCAGGGAATTACAGGGTGGATCATACGAGCAGTACTTC CASRELQGGSYEQYF
TRBJ2-1 TRBD2 . TRBV29-1 TGCAGCTTACATTCCCCCTGGAGCGGGGGGAACTACAATGAGCAGTTCTTC CSLHSPWSGGNYNEQFF
TRBJ1-1 . . TRBV11-2 TGTGCCAGCAGCTCGGACGACAGGACCGACACTGAAGCTTTCTTT CASSSDDRTDTEAFF
TRBJ2-7 . . TRBV6-1 TGTGCCAGCAGTGAAAGCAGTTACGAGCAGTACTTC CASSESSYEQYF
TRBJ1-5 . . TRBV30 TGTGCCTGGAGTTCGGACGAAGATCAGCCCCAGCATTTT CAWSSDEDQPQHF
TRBJ2-1 TRBD2 few TRBV2 TGTGCCAGCAGTGAAGAGGAGGGACTAGCGGGACTTGAGCAGTTCTTC CASSEEEGLAGLEQFF
TRBJ1-1 . few TRBV18 TGTGCCAGCTCAAAGGAACCGAACACTGAAGCTTTCTTT CASSKEPNTEAFF
TRBJ2-7 . few TRBV29-1 TGCAGCGTTGTTCGGGGAACCTACGAGCAGTACTTC CSVVRGTYEQYF
TRBJ2-7 . . TRBV5-1 TGCGCCAGCAGCTTGGAAGGGTTGCGCGACGAGCAGTACTTC CASSLEGLRDEQYF
TRBJ2-1 . . TRBV28 TGTGCCAGCAGTTTAGGTGGTACCTACAATGAGCAGTTCTTC CASSLGGTYNEQFF
TRBJ1-5 . few TRBV29-1 TGCAGCGTTTCAGGGGCGCTGGGTCAGCCCCAGCATTTT CSVSGALGQPQHF
TRBJ2-4 . . TRBV14 TGTGCCAGCAGCCCAGCGCCTCTAGCCAAAAACATTCAGTACTTC CASSPAPLAKNIQYF
TRBJ2-3 TRBD2 . TRBV9 TGTGCCAGCAGCGTAGCTTGGAGCGGGAAGGGAGATACGCAGTATTTT CASSVAWSGKGDTQYF
TRBJ2-7 . . TRBV7-2 TGTGCCAGCAGCCTAGCGTCCCACGAGCAGTACTTC CASSLASHEQYF
TRBJ2-7 TRBD2 few TRBV11-2 TGTGCCAGCAGCTTGGCTAGCGGGAGGGCCTACGAGCAGTACTTC CASSLASGRAYEQYF
TRBJ1-4 . . TRBV14 TGTGCCAGCAGCCTCCGGGGTTTGGGCGAAAAACTGTTTTTT CASSLRGLGEKLFF
TRBJ2-7 . few TRBV30 TGTGCCTGGAGCCGCGAAGGGGAGCAGTACTTC CAWSREGEQYF
TRBJ2-4 . few TRBV29-1 TGCAGCGTCGGGGGGACAGGATCTCAGTACTTC CSVGGTGSQYF
TRBJ2-7 . . TRBV15 TGTGCCACCAGCAGAGATCTCACCTACGAGCAGTACTTC CATSRDLTYEQYF
TRBJ1-1 . few TRBV29-1 TGCAGCGTTGAAGATCAGGCAACCGCAACTGAAGCTTTCTTT CSVEDQATATEAFF
TRBJ2-7 TRBD2 few TRBV5-1 TGCGCCAGCAGCTTGCAGACTAGCGGGAGTTATCCCTACGAGCAGTACTTC CASSLQTSGSYPYEQYF
TRBJ2-5 . once TRBV11-2 TGTGCCAGCAGCTTATTGAGGACCCAGTACTTC CASSLLRTQYF
TRBJ1-1 . . TRBV7-9 TGTGCCAGCAGGGCTACAGGGATGGCTTTCTTT CASRATGMAFF
TRBJ2-5 TRBD2 few TRBV5-1 TGCGCCAGCAGCTCGGGACTAGCGGTACAAGAGACCCAGTACTTC CASSSGLAVQETQYF
TRBJ2-7 TRBD1 few TRBV5-1 TGCGCCAGCAGCTCCTCCTCTGGACAGGGTTCCTACGAGCAGTACTTC CASSSSSGQGSYEQYF
TRBJ2-7 . once TRBV7-9 TGTGCCAGCAGCTTAGGACAGGGGAGGACTAGCTCTTACGAGCAGTACTTC CASSLGQGRTSSYEQYF
TRBJ2-5 TRBD1 . TRBV7-2 TGTGCCAGCAGCCAAAGGACAGGGGGCGTCGAGACCCAGTACTTC CASSQRTGGVETQYF
TRBJ2-3 . . TRBV6-5 TGTGCCAGCAGTTACTCCTCGGGAGACTCAGATACGCAGTATTTT CASSYSSGDSDTQYF
TRBJ2-5 . . TRBV28 TGTGCCAGCAAGGGGTTTGGGTCAGGACAGGAGACCCAGTACTTC CASKGFGSGQETQYF
TRBJ1-3 . many TRBV4-2 TGTGCCAGCAGCCAAGTCGACTGGGGAAACACCATATATTTT CASSQVDWGNTIYF
TRBJ2-1 TRBD1 few TRBV19 TGTGCCAGTAGTATTTTCGGACAGGGATGGAATGAGCAGTTCTTC CASSIFGQGWNEQFF
TRBJ1-1 . . TRBV25-1 TGTGCCAGCAGTGAATTGGCGAAGGCCGCTGAAGCTTTCTTT CASSELAKAAEAFF
TRBJ2-1 . . TRBV19 TGTGCCAGTACCCCATCTATGAATGAGCAGTTCTTC CASTPSMNEQFF
TRBJ1-1 . once TRBV30 TGTGCCTGGAGCGGCGCAGGGGTCACTGAAGCTTTCTTT CAWSGAGVTEAFF
TRBJ2-3 . few TRBV28 TGTGCCAGCAGTTTCCGACAGACAGATACGCAGTATTTT CASSFRQTDTQYF